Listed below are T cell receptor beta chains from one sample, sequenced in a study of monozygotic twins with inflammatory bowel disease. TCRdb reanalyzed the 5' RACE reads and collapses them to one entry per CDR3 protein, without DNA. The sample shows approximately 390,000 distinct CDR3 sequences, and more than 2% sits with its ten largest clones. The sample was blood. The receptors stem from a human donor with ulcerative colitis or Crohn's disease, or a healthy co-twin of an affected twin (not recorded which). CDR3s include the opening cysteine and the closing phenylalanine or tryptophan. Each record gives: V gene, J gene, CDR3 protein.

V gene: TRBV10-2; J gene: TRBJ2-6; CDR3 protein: CASRRLAGQHSGANVLTF
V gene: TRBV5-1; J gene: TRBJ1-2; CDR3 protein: CASSVDPSANYGYTF
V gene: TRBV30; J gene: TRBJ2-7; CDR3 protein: CACITGTEDRQYF
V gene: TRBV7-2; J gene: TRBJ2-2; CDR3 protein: CASSLNPIGELFF
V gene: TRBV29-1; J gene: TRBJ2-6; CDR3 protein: CSVELQSSGANVLTF
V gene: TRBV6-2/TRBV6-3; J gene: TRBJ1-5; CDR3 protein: CASSLGQGASQPQHF
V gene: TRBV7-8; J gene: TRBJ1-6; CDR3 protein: CASSLALSPLHF
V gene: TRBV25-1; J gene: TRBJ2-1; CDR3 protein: CASSPIGGVENEQFF
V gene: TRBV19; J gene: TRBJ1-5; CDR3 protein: CASSMQENINQPQHF
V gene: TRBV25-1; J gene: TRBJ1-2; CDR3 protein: CASSSGGLSTYGYTF
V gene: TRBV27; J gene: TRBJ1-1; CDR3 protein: CASSSRQAMKTEAFF
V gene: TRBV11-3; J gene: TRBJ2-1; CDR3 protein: CASSKTRTNEQFF
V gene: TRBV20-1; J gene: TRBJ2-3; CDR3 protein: CSAGGQGHPDTQYF
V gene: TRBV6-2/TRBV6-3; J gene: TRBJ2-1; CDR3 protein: CASRPDRREYNEQFF
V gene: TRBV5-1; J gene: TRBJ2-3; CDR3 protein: CASCRLAGGTDTQYF
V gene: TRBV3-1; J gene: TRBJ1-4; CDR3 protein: CASSQLRGRGEKLIF
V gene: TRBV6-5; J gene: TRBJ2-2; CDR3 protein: CASSYKGLANTGELFF
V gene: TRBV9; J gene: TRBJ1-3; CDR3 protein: CASSTRGDRSGNTIYF
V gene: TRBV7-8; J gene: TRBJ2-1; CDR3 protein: CASRLFDNEQFF
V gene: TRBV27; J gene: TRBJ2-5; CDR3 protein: CASSFRAEGTQYF
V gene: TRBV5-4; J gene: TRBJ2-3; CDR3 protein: CASSRTSARSTDTQYF
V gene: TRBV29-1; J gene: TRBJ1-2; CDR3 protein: CSVVPFEAVNYGYTF
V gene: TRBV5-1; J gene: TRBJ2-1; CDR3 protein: CASSLETGYEQFF
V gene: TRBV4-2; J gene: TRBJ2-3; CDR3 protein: CASSQDGPGGSTDTQYF
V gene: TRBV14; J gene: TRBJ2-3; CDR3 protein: CASSQDRHTQYF
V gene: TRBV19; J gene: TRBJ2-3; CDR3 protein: CATSLLGAATDTQYF
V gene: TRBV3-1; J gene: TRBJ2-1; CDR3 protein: CASSQGQGALGPRDNEQFF
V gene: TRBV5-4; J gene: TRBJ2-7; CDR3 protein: CASSLPSSVGSYEQYF
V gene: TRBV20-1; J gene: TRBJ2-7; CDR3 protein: CSAKILYEQYF
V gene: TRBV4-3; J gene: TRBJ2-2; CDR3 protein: CASSQVVPGGGYTGELFF
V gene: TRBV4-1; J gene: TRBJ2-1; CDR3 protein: CASRSQFSYNEQFF
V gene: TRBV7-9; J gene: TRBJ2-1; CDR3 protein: CASSSDIYNEQFF
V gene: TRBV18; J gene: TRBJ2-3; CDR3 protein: CASSPPQGSPDTQYF
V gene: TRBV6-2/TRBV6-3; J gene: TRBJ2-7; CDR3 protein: CASQAAGSGRVDLRLYEQYF
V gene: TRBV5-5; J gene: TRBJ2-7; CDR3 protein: CASSRAPQHEQYF
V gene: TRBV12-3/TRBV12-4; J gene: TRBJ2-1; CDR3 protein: CASSSGLATEQFF